Listed below are T cell receptor beta chains from one sample, sequenced in a study of response to subunit inactivated influenza vaccine. TCRdb ran MiXCR on the RT-PCR reads and lists one entry per CDR3 protein. Of about 190,000 distinct CDR3 sequences listed, approximately 15% were seen once; the top ten hold roughly 25%. Sample: CD8+ T cells sorted from PBMCs, taken roughly 5 days after vaccination. Receptors were obtained from a man in his fifties who received an inactivated influenza vaccine. Both conserved end residues are part of each CDR3. A D gene is named only where the DNA matches it firmly. Only part of the rows carry a size: once, few, many, or a class if the clone is expanded.

clone size	V gene	J gene	D gene	CDR3 protein	CDR3 DNA
-	TRBV9	TRBJ2-1	-	CASSAGGRFNEQFF	TGTGCCAGCAGCGCCGGGGGCCGGTTCAATGAGCAGTTCTTC
few	TRBV15	TRBJ2-7	-	CATSRALGSGEQYF	TGTGCCACCAGCAGAGCGCTAGGGTCGGGGGAGCAGTACTTC
-	TRBV15	TRBJ2-7	TRBD1	CATSRDRNSYEQYF	TGTGCCACCAGTCGGGACAGGAATTCTTACGAGCAGTACTTC
few	TRBV4-3	TRBJ2-7	TRBD2	CASSQLAEDYEQYF	TGCGCCAGCAGCCAACTAGCGGAGGATTACGAGCAGTACTTC
many	TRBV9	TRBJ1-1	-	CASSVEGENTEAFF	TGTGCCAGCAGCGTAGAAGGAGAGAACACTGAAGCTTTCTTT
few	TRBV30	TRBJ2-1	-	CAWSGGLYNEQFF	TGTGCCTGGAGTGGAGGACTCTACAATGAGCAGTTCTTC
-	TRBV4-3	TRBJ2-1	-	CASSQGIEQFF	TGCGCCAGCAGCCAAGGTATCGAGCAGTTCTTC
-	TRBV7-9	TRBJ2-7	TRBD1	CASTPGPGTDSYEQYF	TGTGCCAGCACCCCCGGTCCCGGGACAGACTCCTACGAGCAGTACTTC
few	TRBV30	TRBJ2-7	-	CAWSVSGSYEQYF	TGTGCCTGGAGTGTATCGGGGTCCTACGAGCAGTACTTC
few	TRBV13	TRBJ1-1	TRBD1	CASSWTGGGTEAFF	TGTGCCAGCAGCTGGACAGGGGGCGGGACTGAAGCTTTCTTT
-	TRBV4-2	TRBJ2-1	-	CASSQDQLYNEQFF	TGTGCCAGCAGCCAAGATCAGTTGTACAATGAGCAGTTCTTC
few	TRBV12-3/TRBV12-4	TRBJ2-2	-	CASSLRANTGELFF	TGTGCCAGCAGTTTAAGGGCAAACACCGGGGAGCTGTTTTTT
few	TRBV18	TRBJ2-1	-	CASSPRSNEQFF	TGTGCCAGCTCACCACGGTCCAATGAGCAGTTCTTC
many	TRBV6-2/TRBV6-3	TRBJ2-7	TRBD1	CASTLTGQAAYEQYF	TGTGCCAGCACGCTAACTGGACAGGCAGCCTACGAGCAGTACTTC
-	TRBV10-3	TRBJ1-2	-	CAISPDKNYGYTF	TGTGCCATCAGTCCGGACAAGAACTATGGCTACACCTTC
few	TRBV4-1	TRBJ2-7	TRBD1	CASSQRQGADEQYF	TGCGCCAGCAGCCAACGACAGGGGGCTGACGAGCAGTACTTC
few	TRBV6-5	TRBJ2-5	-	CASSWGGEETQYF	TGTGCCAGCAGTTGGGGCGGAGAAGAGACCCAGTACTTC
few	TRBV7-9	TRBJ2-1	-	CASSPTLNEQFF	TGTGCCAGCAGCCCCACTTTAAATGAGCAGTTCTTC
few	TRBV7-9	TRBJ1-6	-	CALKESPLHF	TGTGCCCTAAAGGAATCACCCCTCCACTTT
few	TRBV6-1	TRBJ2-1	-	CASSIAVGHDEQFF	TGTGCCAGCAGCATAGCGGTAGGGCACGATGAGCAGTTCTTC
-	TRBV7-8	TRBJ2-7	-	CASSLPGRVPDEQYF	TGTGCCAGCAGCCTCCCCGGCAGGGTTCCCGACGAGCAGTACTTC
-	TRBV12-3/TRBV12-4	TRBJ2-1	TRBD2	CASSFDSGGAGYNEQFF	TGTGCCAGCAGTTTTGATAGCGGGGGGGCCGGGTACAATGAGCAGTTCTTC
-	TRBV11-1	TRBJ2-7	-	CASSLEVADLYEQYF	TGTGCCAGCAGCTTAGAGGTAGCGGACCTCTACGAGCAGTACTTC